Listed below are T cell receptor beta chains from one sample, sequenced in a study of blood T cell repertoires in COVID-19. Here immunoSEQ multiplex PCR was the method, and the copy in TCRdb shows in-frame clones only, minus some. This sample yields about 120,000 clones, of which around 87% are seen a single time; about 4% belongs to the top ten. The sequenced sample was peripheral blood. The receptors stem from a woman in her sixties or seventies with COVID-19, enrolled during active disease. Each CDR3 is given with its conserved first and last residue. Fields, in order: D gene, clone size, V gene, J gene, CDR3 DNA, CDR3 protein. A D gene is named only where the DNA matches it firmly. Some rows have no size entry. The others give once, few or many, or a class for an expanded clone.

D: -; size: -; V: TRBV11-2; J: TRBJ2-3; DNA: TGTGCCAGCAGCTTGATGAGCACAGCAGATACGCAGTATTTT; CDR3: CASSLMSTADTQYF
D: -; size: -; V: TRBV10-2; J: TRBJ1-2; DNA: TGCGCCAGCAGTGAGGCGGGTAACTATGGCTACACCTTC; CDR3: CASSEAGNYGYTF
D: -; size: -; V: TRBV4-1; J: TRBJ2-4; DNA: TGCGCCAGCAGCGCCTACTACTTGGACATCATAGCCAAAAACATTCAGTACTTC; CDR3: CASSAYYLDIIAKNIQYF
D: -; size: few; V: TRBV7-2; J: TRBJ1-2; DNA: TGTGCCAGCATCACAGGACACTATGGCTACACCTTC; CDR3: CASITGHYGYTF
D: TRBD1; size: -; V: TRBV12-5; J: TRBJ1-5; DNA: TGTGCTAGTGGCCGTACAGGGGGCTCGGACCAGCCCCAGCATTTT; CDR3: CASGRTGGSDQPQHF
D: -; size: -; V: TRBV6-4; J: TRBJ1-1; DNA: TGTGCCAGCAGTGTCAGCGAGAACACTGAAGCTTTCTTT; CDR3: CASSVSENTEAFF
D: -; size: -; V: TRBV28; J: TRBJ1-5; DNA: TGTGCCGTACGGGCGGGGATGCTTCGCAATCAGCCCCAGCATTTT; CDR3: CAVRAGMLRNQPQHF
D: TRBD2; size: -; V: TRBV7-2; J: TRBJ2-2; DNA: TGTGCCAGCAGCTTAGTCCCCGGGGGGGGCGGGGGGAACACCGGGGAGCTGTTTTTT; CDR3: CASSLVPGGGGGNTGELFF
D: -; size: once; V: TRBV27; J: TRBJ1-1; DNA: TGTGCCAGCAGAACCTGGAGGAACACTGAAGCTTTCTTT; CDR3: CASRTWRNTEAFF
D: -; size: -; V: TRBV2; J: TRBJ2-5; DNA: TGTGCCAGCACAGGGAATAAGCAAGAGACCCAGTACTTC; CDR3: CASTGNKQETQYF
D: -; size: -; V: TRBV15; J: TRBJ1-2; DNA: TGTGCCACCAGCACCCGGCGCCCAGGGTACCGTCTATATGGCTACACCTTC; CDR3: CATSTRRPGYRLYGYTF
D: TRBD1; size: -; V: TRBV5-6; J: TRBJ1-1; DNA: TGTGCCAGCAGCCCAGTCGGGACAGGGGAGAACACTGAAGCTTTCTTT; CDR3: CASSPVGTGENTEAFF
D: -; size: -; V: TRBV7-9; J: TRBJ2-7; DNA: TGTGCCAGCAGCTTAGCTCCCCCCGTCCGGGAGAGTGCCTACGAGCAGTACTTC; CDR3: CASSLAPPVRESAYEQYF
D: TRBD1; size: -; V: TRBV4-3; J: TRBJ1-2; DNA: TGCGCCAGCAGCCAAGTCGGGACAGAGTATGGCTACACCTTC; CDR3: CASSQVGTEYGYTF
D: TRBD1; size: -; V: TRBV19; J: TRBJ2-1; DNA: TGTGCCAGTAGTATAGTAACAGGGGGCGCGTATGAGCAGTTCTTC; CDR3: CASSIVTGGAYEQFF
D: TRBD1; size: -; V: TRBV19; J: TRBJ1-6; DNA: TGTGCCAGTAGTCCGGGGGACAGATTACCCCTCCACTTT; CDR3: CASSPGDRLPLHF
D: -; size: once; V: TRBV20-1; J: TRBJ1-2; DNA: TGCAGTGCTAGCGGGGGTGGTGGCTACACCTTC; CDR3: CSASGGGGYTF
D: TRBD1; size: -; V: TRBV19; J: TRBJ1-1; DNA: TGTGCCAGTAGGGCCGGGACAGGGAGGTTGGACACTGAAGCTTTCTTT; CDR3: CASRAGTGRLDTEAFF
D: TRBD2; size: once; V: TRBV5-1; J: TRBJ2-3; DNA: TGCGCCAGCAGCTTGGCCGGGACTAGCGGAGATACGCAGTATTTT; CDR3: CASSLAGTSGDTQYF
D: -; size: -; V: TRBV18; J: TRBJ2-5; DNA: TGTGCCAGCTCACCTTTCCGTAGGGGGAGAATTGGAGAGACCCAGTACTTC; CDR3: CASSPFRRGRIGETQYF
D: -; size: -; V: TRBV19; J: TRBJ1-1; DNA: TGTGCCAGTAGTTCAGGGGCCCGCACTGAAGCTTTCTTT; CDR3: CASSSGARTEAFF
D: TRBD1; size: -; V: TRBV2; J: TRBJ1-1; DNA: TGTGCCAGCAGCGAGACAGGGGTGAGCACTGAAGCTTTCTTT; CDR3: CASSETGVSTEAFF
D: -; size: -; V: TRBV5-5; J: TRBJ1-4; DNA: TGTGCCAGCAGCTTGTGGCAGGGAGGGGAAAAACTGTTTTTT; CDR3: CASSLWQGGEKLFF
D: TRBD1; size: -; V: TRBV4-1; J: TRBJ1-3; DNA: TGCGCCAGCAGCCAAGACGGGGCAGGGGGATATGCTGGAAACACCATATATTTT; CDR3: CASSQDGAGGYAGNTIYF
D: -; size: -; V: TRBV11-2; J: TRBJ1-1; DNA: TGTGCCAGCAGCTTCCAGGGGAACACTGAAGCTTTCTTT; CDR3: CASSFQGNTEAFF
D: TRBD2; size: -; V: TRBV10-3; J: TRBJ2-1; DNA: TGTGCCACCGGGACTAGCGGGGACAATGAGCAGTTCTTC; CDR3: CATGTSGDNEQFF
D: -; size: -; V: TRBV7-2; J: TRBJ2-2; DNA: TGTGCCAGCAGCTTAGCGCTACGAGGAAATACCGGGGAGCTGTTTTTT; CDR3: CASSLALRGNTGELFF